This T cell receptor (beta chain) was sequenced for a study of blood T cell repertoires in COVID-19. V lost 5 bases, J lost 9 bases, and 8 bases stayed unmatched. The length of the CDR3 is 14 residues. CDR1 is SEHNR, CDR2 FQNEAQ, per germline (reference sequence). Original processing methods: Cell counts per sample came from amplifying reference gene primers. Using immunoSEQ multiplex PCR, the repertoire was profiled, and TCRdb retains in-frame clones only, with some absent. V, J and clone size are taken as reported in that table, and D and trimming were inferred from the DNA itself. The sample has about 250,000 clones, more than 85% seen once. Cohort assignment relied on participant-reported clinical history. Before being deemed recovered, Cohort 3 donors had two negative PCRs, clearance, or symptom resolution.

The source of this sequence is a woman in her fifties or sixties who had recovered from COVID-19. Material for sequencing was PBMCs or T cells enriched from blood (not recorded which). This sequence joins TRBV7-9 and TRBJ2-1; 9 nucleotides align to TRBD1. CDR3 residues: CASSKQGAVGEQFF. The CDR3 DNA sequence: TGTGCCAGCAGCAAACAGGGGGCGGTGGGTGAGCAGTTCTTC. Together with reference TRBV7-9 and TRBJ2-1, the CDR3 gives the full variable domain: DTGVSQNPRHKITKRGQNVTFRCDPISEHNRLYWYRQTLGQGPEFLTYFQNEAQLEKSRLLSDRFSAERPKGSFSTLEIQRTEQGDSAMYLCASSKQGAVGEQFFGPGTRLTVL.